This T cell receptor beta chain was recovered during a study of shared clonotypes between healthy human individuals. Notes on the study in general: Larger estimated richness was generally recorded for naive subsets relative to memory subsets.

The length of the CDR3 is 17 residues. Trimming cost V 2 bases and J 11 bases; bases outside gene matches: 19. From germline, CDR1 is ENHRY and CDR2 SYGVKD. Regarding this clone: The antigen remains undetermined.

This table comes from immunoSEQ multiplex PCR, and its TCRdb copy is limited to in-frame clones, with some not included. This sample has roughly 500,000 clones, with 90% to 96% found just once. The receptor comes from a woman aged 30 to 39 in good health. V gene TRBV10-3 combines with J gene TRBJ2-5; 8 bases align to TRBD2. Sequences were obtained from naive CD4+ T cells sorted from blood. Regarding subset: CD45RA+ positively selected. In DNA, the CDR3 is TGTGCCATCAGTGAGCGGTCACTAGCGGATGACTTTGGGGAGCAGTACTTC. Its translation: CAISERSLADDFGEQYF.